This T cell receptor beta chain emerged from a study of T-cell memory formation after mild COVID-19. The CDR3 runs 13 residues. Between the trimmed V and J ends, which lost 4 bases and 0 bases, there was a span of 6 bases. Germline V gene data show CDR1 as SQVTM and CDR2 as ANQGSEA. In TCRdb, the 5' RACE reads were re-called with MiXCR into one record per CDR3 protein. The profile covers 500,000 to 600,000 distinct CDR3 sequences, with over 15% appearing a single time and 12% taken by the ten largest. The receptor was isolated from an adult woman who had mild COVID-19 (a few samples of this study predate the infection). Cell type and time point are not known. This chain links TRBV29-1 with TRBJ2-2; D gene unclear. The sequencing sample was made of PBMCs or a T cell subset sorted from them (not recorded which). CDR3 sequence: CSVAPTNTGELFF. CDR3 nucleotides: TGCAGCGTTGCGCCAACGAACACCGGGGAGCTGTTTTTT.